The clone carrying this TCR beta chain has at least ten counts. Its target is not known. This sample stems from a study of T cells after yellow fever vaccination. Study-wide results and caveats: Clones that expanded after primary vaccination mostly reappeared after the booster (96% CD4, about 91% CD8).

Each CDR3 protein gets one entry after TCRdb re-called the 5' RACE reads with MiXCR. Of under 250,000 distinct CDR3 sequences in the sample, around 3.1% are singletons; the top ten hold around 3%. Sequences were derived from CD4+ T cells sorted from PBMCs, sampled 10 days after the yellow fever booster vaccination. The TCR was taken from a man in his late teens or twenties who received the YFV17D yellow fever vaccine.

CDR3 region: CSPSAAGDGYTF. The CDR3 DNA reads TGCAGCCCGAGCGCCGCCGGTGATGGCTACACCTTC. The gene calls are TRBV20-1 and TRBJ1-2, with D hard to call. The CDR3 consists of 12 residues. Germline V CDR1 and CDR2: DFQATT, SNEGSKA (reference sequence).